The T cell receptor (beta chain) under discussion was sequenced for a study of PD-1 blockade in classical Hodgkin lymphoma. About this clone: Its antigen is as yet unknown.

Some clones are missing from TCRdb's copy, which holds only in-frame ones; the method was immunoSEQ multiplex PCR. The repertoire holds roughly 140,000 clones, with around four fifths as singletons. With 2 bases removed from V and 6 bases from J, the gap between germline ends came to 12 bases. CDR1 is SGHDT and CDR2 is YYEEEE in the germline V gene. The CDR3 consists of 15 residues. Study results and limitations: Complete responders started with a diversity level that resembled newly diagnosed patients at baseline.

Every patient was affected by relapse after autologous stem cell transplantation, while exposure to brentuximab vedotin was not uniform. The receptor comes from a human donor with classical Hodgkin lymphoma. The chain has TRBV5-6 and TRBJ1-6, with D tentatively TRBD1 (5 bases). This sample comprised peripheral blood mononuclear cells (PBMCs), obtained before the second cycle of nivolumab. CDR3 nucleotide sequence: TGTGCCAGCAGCTTTAGGGGCCCGGGTAATTCACCCCTCCACTTT. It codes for CASSFRGPGNSPLHF.